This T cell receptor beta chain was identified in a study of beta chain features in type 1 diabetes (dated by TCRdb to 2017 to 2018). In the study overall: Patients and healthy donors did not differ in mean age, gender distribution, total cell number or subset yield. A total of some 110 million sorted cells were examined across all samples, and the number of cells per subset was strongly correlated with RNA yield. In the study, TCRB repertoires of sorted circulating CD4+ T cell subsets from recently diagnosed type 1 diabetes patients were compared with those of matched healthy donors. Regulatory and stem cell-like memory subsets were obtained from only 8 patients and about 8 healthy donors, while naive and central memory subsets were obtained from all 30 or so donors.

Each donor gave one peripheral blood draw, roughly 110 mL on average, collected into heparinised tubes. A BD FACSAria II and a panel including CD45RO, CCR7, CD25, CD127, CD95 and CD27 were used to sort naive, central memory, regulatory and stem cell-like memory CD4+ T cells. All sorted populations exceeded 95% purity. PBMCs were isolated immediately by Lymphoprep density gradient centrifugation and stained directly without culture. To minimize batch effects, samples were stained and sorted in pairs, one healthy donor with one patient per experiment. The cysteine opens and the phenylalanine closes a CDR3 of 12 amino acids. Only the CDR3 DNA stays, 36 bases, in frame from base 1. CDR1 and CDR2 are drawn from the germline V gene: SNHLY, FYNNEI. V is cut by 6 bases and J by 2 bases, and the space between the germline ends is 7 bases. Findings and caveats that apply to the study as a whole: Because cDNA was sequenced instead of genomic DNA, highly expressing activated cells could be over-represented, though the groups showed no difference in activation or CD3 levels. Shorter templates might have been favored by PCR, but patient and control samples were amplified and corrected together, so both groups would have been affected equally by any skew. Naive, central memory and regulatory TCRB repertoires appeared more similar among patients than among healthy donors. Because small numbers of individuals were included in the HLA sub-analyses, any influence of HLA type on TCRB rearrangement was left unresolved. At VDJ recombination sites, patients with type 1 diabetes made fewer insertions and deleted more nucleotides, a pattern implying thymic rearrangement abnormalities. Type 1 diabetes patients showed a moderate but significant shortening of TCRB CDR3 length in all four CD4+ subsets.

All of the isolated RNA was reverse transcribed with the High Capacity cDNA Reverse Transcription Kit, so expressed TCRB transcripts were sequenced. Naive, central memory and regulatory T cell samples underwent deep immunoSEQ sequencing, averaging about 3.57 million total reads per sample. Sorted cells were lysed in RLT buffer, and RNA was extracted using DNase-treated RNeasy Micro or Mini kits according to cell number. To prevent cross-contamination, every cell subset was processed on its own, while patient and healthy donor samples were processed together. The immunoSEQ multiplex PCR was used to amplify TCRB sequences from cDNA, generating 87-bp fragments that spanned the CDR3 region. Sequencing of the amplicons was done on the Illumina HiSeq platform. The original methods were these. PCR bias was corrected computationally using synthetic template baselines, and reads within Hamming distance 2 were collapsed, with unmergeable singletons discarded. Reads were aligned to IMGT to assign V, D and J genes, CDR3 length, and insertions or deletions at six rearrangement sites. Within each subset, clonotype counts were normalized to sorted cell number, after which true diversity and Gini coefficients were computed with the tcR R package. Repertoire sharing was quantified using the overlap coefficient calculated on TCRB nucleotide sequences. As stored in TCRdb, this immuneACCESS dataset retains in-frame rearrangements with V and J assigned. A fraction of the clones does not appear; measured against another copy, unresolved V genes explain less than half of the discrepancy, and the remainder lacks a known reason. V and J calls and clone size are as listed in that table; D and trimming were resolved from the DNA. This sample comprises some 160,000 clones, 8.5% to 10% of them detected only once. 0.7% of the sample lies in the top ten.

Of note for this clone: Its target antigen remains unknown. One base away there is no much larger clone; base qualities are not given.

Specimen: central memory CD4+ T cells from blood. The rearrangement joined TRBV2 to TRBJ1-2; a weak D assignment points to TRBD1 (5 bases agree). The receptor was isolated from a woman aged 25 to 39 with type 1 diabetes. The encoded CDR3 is CASRGQNYGYTF. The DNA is TGTGCCAGCAGGGGGCAGAACTATGGCTACACCTTC. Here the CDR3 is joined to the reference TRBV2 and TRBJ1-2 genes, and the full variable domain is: EPEVTQTPSHQVTQMGQEVILRCVPISNHLYFYWYRQILGQKVEFLVSFYNNEISEKSEIFDDQFSVERPDGSNFTLKIRSTKLEDSAMYFCASRGQNYGYTFGSGTRLTVV.